What follows describes a single TCR beta chain. Authors' analysis steps: Amplification with reference gene primers provided the estimates of nucleated cell counts. Sequenced by immunoSEQ multiplex PCR; TCRdb stores in-frame clones only, minus some. V and J calls plus clone size are reproduced from that table; the DNA served to infer D and trimming. Counted here are 300,000 to 450,000 clones, approximately 90% occurring once; the ten biggest clones make up 3.9%. V dropped 0 bases and J dropped 2 bases, with 13 bases sitting between them. This CDR3 comprises 16 residues. Germline assignment: CDR1 LGHDT and CDR2 YNNKEL (reference sequence). The record originates from a study of blood T cell repertoires in COVID-19.

The genes are TRBV3-1 (or the pseudogene TRBV3-2) and TRBJ1-2, with a weak D call TRBD1 (5 bases). Material for sequencing was peripheral blood. This sequence was found in a woman in her sixties with COVID-19, enrolled during active disease. The CDR3 sequence: CASSQESLQGNYGYTF. CDR3 DNA sequence: TGTGCCAGCAGCCAAGAAAGTTTGCAGGGAAACTATGGCTACACCTTC.